The 4 T cell receptor beta chains below were found in one sample sequenced in a study of T cells in Graves' hyperthyroidism and ophthalmopathy. Amplified TCR beta CDR3 regions came from RNA transcripts. Researchers ran a first-round RT-PCR on the TCR CDR3 using the HTBI primer set. In TCRdb, the multiplex PCR reads were re-called with MiXCR into one record per CDR3 protein. The data contain some 620,000 distinct CDR3 sequences, under 20% of them singletons. What was sequenced was blood. The receptor set was obtained from a woman aged 25 to 39 with Graves' hyperthyroidism.

This clonotype was detected many times. J is TRBJ2-1 and V is TRBV7-3, with a weak D call TRBD2 (6 bases). The CDR3 spans 15 residues. Per germline, CDR1 SGHTA and CDR2 FQGTGA. The V and J ends lost 4 bases and 0 bases respectively, with 10 bases between them. CDR3 nucleotides: TGTGCCAGCAGCTCGGGACTCCTCTCCTACAATGAGCAGTTCTTC. This translates into CASSSGLLSYNEQFF.

This clonotype was detected ten times or more. V is TRBV28 and J is TRBJ2-7; 8 bases line up with TRBD2. The CDR3 is 14 amino acids. V lost 2 bases to trimming and J lost 6 bases; unmatched junction nucleotides: 6. Germline lookup yields CDR1 MDHEN and CDR2 SYDVKM. As DNA, the CDR3 is TGTGCCAGCAGTTTAGGAGGTAGCGGGATCGAGCAGTACTTC. Its protein is CASSLGGSGIEQYF.

In its sample, this clonotype was seen a few times. CDR3 in amino acids: CASSRRQGPTYEQYF. The CDR3 coding sequence is TGTGCCAGCAGCCGTCGACAGGGGCCTACCTACGAGCAGTACTTC. The chain has TRBV14 and TRBJ2-7; 8 bases agree with TRBD1. Germline-derived CDR1 and CDR2 are SGHDN and FVKESK. The ends lost 4 bases at V and 2 bases at J; junction bases unmatched: 7. The CDR3 extends over 15 amino acids.

This clonotype was counted between two and nine times. This chain joins TRBV7-2 and TRBJ2-2; D might be TRBD2 (6 bases). The CDR3 has 13 amino acids. The V end lost 7 bases, the J end lost 6 bases, and 12 bases lay between the germline ends. The germline CDR1 and CDR2 sequences are SGHTA and FQGNSA. CDR3 residues: CASISWGAGELFF. DNA for the CDR3: TGTGCCAGCATCTCGTGGGGGGCCGGGGAGCTGTTTTTT.